The rows below give T cell receptor beta chains drawn from one sample of a study of T cells after yellow fever vaccination. MiXCR, applied by TCRdb to the 5' RACE reads, yields one record per CDR3 protein. The sample contains under 300,000 distinct CDR3 sequences, 10% to 15% of which appear only once. The material was CD4+ T cells sorted from PBMCs, obtained 45 days after the yellow fever booster vaccination. These receptors were collected from a man aged 30 to 39 who received the YFV17D yellow fever vaccine. The CDR3 runs from the conserved cysteine through the conserved F or W. The D gene is left open where the match is weak. A row's size may be missing; if present it is once, few, many or a size class.

clone size,D gene,J gene,V gene,CDR3 protein,CDR3 DNA
.,TRBD1,TRBJ1-6,TRBV20-1,CSARHRDRNSPLHF,TGCAGTGCTAGACACCGGGACAGGAATTCACCCCTCCACTTT
.,.,TRBJ2-3,TRBV29-1,CSVVARGDTQYF,TGCAGCGTTGTGGCCCGTGGAGATACGCAGTATTTT
.,TRBD1,TRBJ2-4,TRBV5-1,CASSGGQGNIQYF,TGCGCCAGCAGCGGGGGACAGGGGAACATTCAGTACTTC
.,.,TRBJ1-5,TRBV3-1,CASSPGLAKRPQHF,TGTGCCAGCAGCCCCGGGCTCGCCAAGCGGCCCCAGCATTTT
.,TRBD2,TRBJ2-5,TRBV20-1,CSARTSGRVQETQYF,TGCAGTGCGAGAACTAGCGGGAGGGTCCAAGAGACCCAGTACTTC
.,.,TRBJ1-2,TRBV10-3,CAISEMAEYGYTF,TGTGCCATCAGTGAGATGGCGGAGTATGGCTACACCTTC
.,.,TRBJ1-1,TRBV30,CACPWYDRMNTEAFF,TGTGCCTGCCCATGGTATGATCGGATGAACACTGAAGCTTTCTTT
.,.,TRBJ2-7,TRBV5-1,CASSPGTLAPYEQYF,TGCGCCAGCAGCCCGGGGACACTAGCCCCCTACGAGCAGTACTTC
.,.,TRBJ1-5,TRBV28,CASRHSTGSNQPQHF,TGTGCCAGCAGGCACTCGACAGGTAGCAATCAGCCCCAGCATTTT
.,TRBD1,TRBJ1-5,TRBV6-2/TRBV6-3,CASRTLQGDNQPQHF,TGTGCCAGCCGAACTTTACAGGGGGACAATCAGCCCCAGCATTTT
few,.,TRBJ2-6,TRBV10-3,CAINRRDGSSGANVLTF,TGTGCCATCAATCGCCGGGACGGAAGCTCTGGGGCCAACGTCCTGACTTTC
few,.,TRBJ2-3,TRBV12-3/TRBV12-4,CASSYGGVADTQYF,TGTGCCAGCAGTTATGGGGGAGTGGCAGATACGCAGTATTTT
.,.,TRBJ2-7,TRBV28,CASSARDARNPYEQYF,TGTGCCAGCAGTGCGCGGGACGCCCGCAATCCCTACGAGCAGTACTTC
few,TRBD1,TRBJ2-7,TRBV20-1,CSAIEGALYEQYF,TGCAGTGCTATCGAGGGGGCTCTCTACGAGCAGTACTTC
.,.,TRBJ1-3,TRBV20-1,CSVLGISGNSIYF,TGCAGTGTTCTGGGGATCTCTGGAAACTCCATATATTTT
few,.,TRBJ2-7,TRBV12-3/TRBV12-4,CASSFRQRFYEQYF,TGTGCCAGCAGTTTCAGGCAGCGTTTCTACGAGCAGTACTTC
few,.,TRBJ2-1,TRBV6-2/TRBV6-3,CASAPSLYNEQFF,TGTGCCAGCGCGCCTAGCCTCTACAATGAGCAGTTCTTC
few,TRBD2,TRBJ2-1,TRBV29-1,CSVGGGRAYNEQFF,TGCAGCGTTGGGGGCGGGAGGGCCTACAATGAGCAGTTCTTC
.,.,TRBJ2-1,TRBV9,CASSVAPDLYNEQFF,TGTGCCAGCAGCGTAGCGCCAGACCTCTACAATGAGCAGTTCTTC
many,.,TRBJ2-5,TRBV12-3/TRBV12-4,CASRGTVQETQYF,TGTGCCAGCAGGGGTACAGTCCAAGAGACCCAGTACTTC
few,TRBD2,TRBJ2-1,TRBV4-3,CASSQEGSLSGRVYNEQFF,TGCGCCAGCAGCCAAGAGGGTTCCCTTTCCGGGAGGGTTTACAATGAGCAGTTCTTC
.,.,TRBJ2-1,TRBV4-3,CASSQEYAWTINEQFF,TGCGCCAGCAGCCAAGAGTACGCGTGGACTATCAATGAGCAGTTCTTC
.,TRBD1,TRBJ2-7,TRBV20-1,CSAPTGSSYEQYF,TGCAGTGCTCCGACAGGGTCATCCTACGAGCAGTACTTC
few,TRBD2,TRBJ2-1,TRBV24-1,CATSDQTGTSSDEQFF,TGTGCCACCAGTGATCAAACCGGGACTAGCTCCGATGAGCAGTTCTTC
many,.,TRBJ2-5,TRBV29-1,CSVDGQKFQETQYF,TGCAGCGTTGATGGCCAGAAGTTCCAAGAGACCCAGTACTTC
.,.,TRBJ1-6,TRBV7-2,CASSLVTGSNSPLHF,TGTGCCAGCAGCTTAGTTACAGGATCAAATTCACCCCTCCACTTT
.,.,TRBJ2-7,TRBV7-2,CASSPFEYEQYF,TGTGCCAGCAGCCCGTTCGAGTACGAGCAGTACTTC
few,TRBD2,TRBJ2-7,TRBV7-2,CASSLPGLGGEQYF,TGTGCCAGCAGCTTGCCGGGACTAGGGGGCGAGCAGTACTTC
.,TRBD2,TRBJ2-1,TRBV29-1,CSTELAGEGDEQFF,TGCAGCACTGAACTAGCGGGAGAAGGCGATGAGCAGTTCTTC
few,.,TRBJ1-2,TRBV7-2,CASSLNAVTNYGYTF,TGTGCCAGCAGCTTAAATGCGGTGACTAACTATGGCTACACCTTC
few,TRBD2,TRBJ2-5,TRBV7-8,CASSLGLAGVGETQYF,TGTGCCAGCAGCTTAGGGCTAGCGGGAGTCGGTGAGACCCAGTACTTC
.,.,TRBJ1-4,TRBV6-5,CASSYTPARDEKLFF,TGTGCCAGCAGTTACACCCCGGCCAGGGATGAAAAACTGTTTTTT
few,TRBD2,TRBJ2-1,TRBV20-1,CSARVPVGGRYNEQFF,TGCAGTGCTAGAGTTCCCGTCGGGGGGAGATACAATGAGCAGTTCTTC
.,.,TRBJ2-5,TRBV12-3/TRBV12-4,CASSFPGRQETQYF,TGTGCCAGCAGTTTTCCGGGGAGGCAAGAGACCCAGTACTTC
.,TRBD1,TRBJ2-2,TRBV5-6,CASKGQGGTGELFF,TGTGCCAGCAAGGGACAGGGGGGCACCGGGGAGCTGTTTTTT
few,.,TRBJ2-7,TRBV30,CAWSVVGRLVPYEQYF,TGTGCCTGGAGTGTAGTAGGGCGCCTCGTACCCTACGAGCAGTACTTC
.,.,TRBJ2-3,TRBV19,CASSRRSGTSTDTQYF,TGTGCCAGTAGTCGACGTAGCGGAACTAGCACAGATACGCAGTATTTT
few,.,TRBJ2-7,TRBV24-1,CATRRDSHSYEQYF,TGTGCCACCCGACGCGACAGCCACTCCTACGAGCAGTACTTC